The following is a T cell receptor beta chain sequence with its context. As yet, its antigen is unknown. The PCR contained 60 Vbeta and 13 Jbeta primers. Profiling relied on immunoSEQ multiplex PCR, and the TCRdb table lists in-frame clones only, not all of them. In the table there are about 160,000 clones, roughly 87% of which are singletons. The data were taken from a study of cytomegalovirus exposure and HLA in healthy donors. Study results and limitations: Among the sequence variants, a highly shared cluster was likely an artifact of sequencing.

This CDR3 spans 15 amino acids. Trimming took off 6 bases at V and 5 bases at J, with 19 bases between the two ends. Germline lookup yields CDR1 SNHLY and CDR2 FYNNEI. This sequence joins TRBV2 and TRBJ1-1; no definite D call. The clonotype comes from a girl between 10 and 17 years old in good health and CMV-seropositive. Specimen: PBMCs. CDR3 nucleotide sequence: TGTGCCAGCAGGGCCCTGACGGAAGGAGGGACTGAAGCTTTCTTT. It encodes CASRALTEGGTEAFF.